Listed below are T cell receptor beta chains from one sample, sequenced in a study of CD8+ T cells in alopecia areata. Sequencing was performed with immunoSEQ multiplex PCR; in TCRdb, only in-frame clones are kept and a portion is missing. The sample has about 190,000 clones, 50% to 60% seen once; the top ten hold 0.65% to 0.7%. The sample here was CD4+ T cells sorted from blood, taken at week 4, from a patient treated with tofacitinib. The source of these receptors is a human donor with alopecia areata. Each CDR3 is given with its conserved first and last residue. The D gene is left open where the match is weak. The size field is filled for only some rows; it gives once, few, many or a size class.

CASSRGDTQYF	TGTGCCAGCAGCCGAGGAGATACGCAGTATTTT	.	.	TRBV7-2	TRBJ2-3
CAWTTGQGFQETQYF	TGTGCCTGGACCACCGGACAGGGCTTCCAAGAGACCCAGTACTTC	TRBD1	.	TRBV30	TRBJ2-5
CASSFSALQETQYF	TGCGCCAGCAGCTTTTCCGCCCTACAAGAGACCCAGTACTTC	.	.	TRBV5-1	TRBJ2-5
CASSQSPRPNEQFF	TGCGCCAGCAGCCAATCTCCCAGGCCAAATGAGCAGTTCTTC	.	.	TRBV4-1	TRBJ2-1
CASSEHRAVNTEAFF	TGTGCCAGCAGTGAACACCGGGCGGTTAACACTGAAGCTTTCTTT	.	few	TRBV2	TRBJ1-1
CASTRDRRNVLTF	TGTGCCAGCACCCGGGACAGGCGTAACGTCCTGACTTTC	TRBD1	once	TRBV13	TRBJ2-6
CASSFSAGVNEQFF	TGTGCCAGCAGCTTCTCTGCGGGAGTCAATGAGCAGTTCTTC	TRBD2	.	TRBV11-2	TRBJ2-1
CASSVDGAYEQYF	TGTGCCAGCAGCGTAGACGGAGCCTACGAGCAGTACTTC	.	.	TRBV9	TRBJ2-7
CASTATSGRETQYF	TGTGCCAGCACCGCCACTAGCGGGAGAGAGACCCAGTACTTC	TRBD2	few	TRBV6-6	TRBJ2-5
CASSEEREPSYNEQFF	TGTGCCAGCAGTGAAGAACGGGAGCCCTCCTACAATGAGCAGTTCTTC	.	.	TRBV2	TRBJ2-1
CATIHRENTGELFF	TGTGCCACCATACACAGAGAAAACACCGGGGAGCTGTTTTTT	.	.	TRBV6-6	TRBJ2-2
CASSQAQGVEQYF	TGCGCCAGCAGCCAAGCCCAGGGGGTCGAGCAGTACTTC	TRBD1	.	TRBV4-1	TRBJ2-7
CAWSIWLGLPETQYF	TGTGCCTGGAGCATTTGGCTGGGACTCCCAGAGACCCAGTACTTC	.	.	TRBV30	TRBJ2-5
CSVVEDLGRYGYTF	TGCAGCGTTGTAGAAGATCTGGGGCGCTATGGCTACACCTTC	.	.	TRBV29-1	TRBJ1-2
CASMEDRDSYNEQFF	TGTGCCAGTATGGAGGACAGGGACTCCTACAATGAGCAGTTCTTC	TRBD1	.	TRBV19	TRBJ2-1
CASSFAGLETQYF	TGTGCCAGCAGCTTCGCGGGATTGGAGACCCAGTACTTC	.	few	TRBV7-3	TRBJ2-5
CSVGRTRAVEKLFF	TGCAGCGTTGGACGGACGAGGGCGGTTGAAAAACTGTTTTTT	.	.	TRBV29-1	TRBJ1-4
CRADPNTEAFF	TGCAGGGCCGACCCGAACACTGAAGCTTTCTTT	.	many	TRBV29-1	TRBJ1-1
CASSLRMDTQYF	TGTGCCAGCAGCCTGAGAATGGATACGCAGTATTTT	.	.	TRBV7-2	TRBJ2-3
CASGIQGHYGYTF	TGTGCCAGCGGGATACAGGGCCACTATGGCTACACCTTC	.	.	TRBV6-5	TRBJ1-2
CASSLEGLADTQYF	TGCGCCAGCAGCTTGGAGGGACTAGCGGATACGCAGTATTTT	TRBD2	.	TRBV5-1	TRBJ2-3
CASSLEGTTDTQYF	TGTGCCAGCAGCTTAGAGGGGACCACAGATACGCAGTATTTT	.	once	TRBV9	TRBJ2-3
CASSRRRAQETQYF	TGTGCCAGCAGTCGTCGCAGGGCCCAAGAGACCCAGTACTTC	.	few	TRBV2	TRBJ2-5
CSIGPGTISRTIEQFF	TGCAGCATTGGTCCCGGGACTATATCGAGGACAATTGAGCAGTTCTTC	TRBD2	.	TRBV29-1	TRBJ2-1
CASSSGTGMSLNTEAFF	TGTGCCAGCAGCTCCGGGACAGGGATGAGCCTGAACACTGAAGCTTTCTTT	TRBD1	.	TRBV13	TRBJ1-1
CSVSEGVDEQYF	TGCAGCGTTTCGGAAGGGGTGGACGAGCAGTACTTC	.	.	TRBV29-1	TRBJ2-7
CASSLGDRLNTEAFF	TGTGCCAGCAGCTTAGGCGACAGATTGAACACTGAAGCTTTCTTT	.	.	TRBV11-2	TRBJ1-1
CASSLSSGNFYGYTF	TGTGCCAGCAGCTTAAGTTCGGGGAACTTCTATGGCTACACCTTC	.	.	TRBV7-9	TRBJ1-2
CASSVAGGAKNIQYF	TGTGCCAGCAGCGTAGCCGGGGGAGCCAAAAACATTCAGTACTTC	.	few	TRBV9	TRBJ2-4
CASSQGNHQPQHF	TGTGCCAGCAGTCAAGGAAACCATCAGCCCCAGCATTTT	.	.	TRBV2	TRBJ1-5
CRPGDEQFF	TGCAGGCCGGGGGATGAGCAGTTCTTC	.	.	TRBV20-1	TRBJ2-1
CASSESGDTQYF	TGTGCCAGCAGTGAAAGCGGAGATACGCAGTATTTT	.	.	TRBV6-1	TRBJ2-3
CSARGDYEQYF	TGCAGTGCGAGAGGGGATTACGAGCAGTACTTC	.	.	TRBV20-1	TRBJ2-7
CASSLIPGLAGLNEQFF	TGTGCCAGCAGCTTGATCCCGGGACTAGCGGGATTGAATGAGCAGTTCTTC	TRBD2	.	TRBV5-5	TRBJ2-1
CACKSQGFTEQYF	TGTGCCTGCAAATCACAGGGTTTTACGGAGCAGTACTTC	.	.	TRBV30	TRBJ2-7
CASSQGGLAGGTYNEQFF	TGCGCCAGCAGCCAGGGGGGCCTAGCGGGAGGAACCTACAATGAGCAGTTCTTC	TRBD2	.	TRBV4-3	TRBJ2-1
CASSSGQYYEQYF	TGTGCCAGCTCTTCAGGACAGTACTACGAGCAGTACTTC	.	few	TRBV18	TRBJ2-7
CASSVEGGFYEQYF	TGTGCCAGCAGCGTAGAAGGGGGGTTCTACGAGCAGTACTTC	.	.	TRBV9	TRBJ2-7
CASSSGTTIVDEQYF	TGCGCCAGCAGCTCCGGGACTACCATAGTCGACGAGCAGTACTTC	TRBD2	.	TRBV5-1	TRBJ2-7
CASSQNTDTQYF	TGCGCCAGCAGCCAAAACACAGATACGCAGTATTTT	.	.	TRBV5-1	TRBJ2-3
CASSYRQGSEQYF	TGCGCCAGCAGCTATAGACAGGGGAGCGAGCAGTACTTC	TRBD1	.	TRBV5-1	TRBJ2-7
CSVGTGNYEQYF	TGCAGCGTTGGGACAGGGAACTACGAGCAGTACTTC	TRBD1	.	TRBV29-1	TRBJ2-7
CASSLVEGRRGDTQYF	TGTGCCAGCAGCTTAGTCGAGGGGAGACGGGGCGATACGCAGTATTTT	.	.	TRBV7-9	TRBJ2-3
CAWSTGQGAQETQYF	TGTGCCTGGAGTACCGGACAGGGTGCGCAAGAGACCCAGTACTTC	TRBD1	.	TRBV30	TRBJ2-5
CASSPFGETQYF	TGTGCCAGCTCACCCTTCGGGGAGACCCAGTACTTC	.	.	TRBV18	TRBJ2-5